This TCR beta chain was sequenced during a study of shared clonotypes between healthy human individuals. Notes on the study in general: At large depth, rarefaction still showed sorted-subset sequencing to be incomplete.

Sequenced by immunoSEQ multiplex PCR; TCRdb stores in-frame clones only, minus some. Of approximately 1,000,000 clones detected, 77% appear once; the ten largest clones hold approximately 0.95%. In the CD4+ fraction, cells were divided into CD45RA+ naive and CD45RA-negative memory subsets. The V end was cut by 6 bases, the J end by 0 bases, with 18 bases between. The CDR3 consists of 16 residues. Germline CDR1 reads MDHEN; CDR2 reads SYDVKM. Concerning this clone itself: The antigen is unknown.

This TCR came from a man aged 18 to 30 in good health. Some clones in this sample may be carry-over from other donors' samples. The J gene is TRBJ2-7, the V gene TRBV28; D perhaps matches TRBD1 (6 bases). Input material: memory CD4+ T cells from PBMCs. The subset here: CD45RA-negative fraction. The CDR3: CASSPPGAQSSYEQYF. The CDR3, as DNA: TGTGCCAGCAGCCCCCCAGGGGCTCAGAGCTCCTACGAGCAGTACTTC.